Listed below are T cell receptor beta chains from one sample, sequenced in a study of Ad26.COV2.S vaccination and SARS-CoV-2 variants. This table comes from immunoSEQ multiplex PCR, and its TCRdb copy is limited to in-frame clones, with some not included. The sample has 300,000 to 400,000 clones, about 90% seen once. The sample here was peripheral blood, taken in a trial of Ad26.COV2.S vaccine versus placebo. These receptors came from a person aged 18-65 years who received the Ad26.COV2.S COVID-19 vaccine or a placebo. Each CDR3 is given with its conserved first and last residue. The D gene is left open where the match is weak. Some rows have no size entry. The others give once, few or many, or a class for an expanded clone.

V gene	D gene	J gene	clone size	CDR3 DNA	CDR3 protein
TRBV3-1/TRBV3-2	TRBD2	TRBJ2-3	NA	TGTGCCAGCAGCCAAGCCCCGGGGGGGCCAAGGGATACGCAGTATTTT	CASSQAPGGPRDTQYF
TRBV6-5	NA	TRBJ1-2	NA	TGTGCCAGCTCCGCGACAGTCACCTTAAACTATGGCTACACCTTC	CASSATVTLNYGYTF
TRBV30	NA	TRBJ1-3	NA	TGTGCCTGGAGTGCCCGGGACGCCGTTCGGGCTGGAAACACCATATATTTT	CAWSARDAVRAGNTIYF
TRBV5-4	TRBD2	TRBJ2-3	NA	TGTGCCAGCAGCTTGGAAGCGGGGGAGGATACGCAGTATTTT	CASSLEAGEDTQYF
TRBV19	NA	TRBJ2-7	NA	TGTGCCAGTAGTATAGTCGGCAGGGGACTCTACGAGCAGTACTTC	CASSIVGRGLYEQYF
TRBV18	NA	TRBJ1-5	NA	TGTGCCAGCTCACCGGGATTTCGGGATCAGCCCCAGCATTTT	CASSPGFRDQPQHF
TRBV7-8	NA	TRBJ1-2	NA	TGTGCCAGCAGTAAAGGGGTCCAAGATCCGGGTTTCCTCTATGGCTACACCTTC	CASSKGVQDPGFLYGYTF
TRBV19	TRBD1	TRBJ1-2	few	TGTGCCAGTAGTACCCCCGACAGGGCAAACTATGGCTACACCTTC	CASSTPDRANYGYTF
TRBV18	NA	TRBJ2-6	NA	TGTGCCAGCTCACCCATCCAGGGGCCATCTTCTGGGGCCAACGTCCTGACTTTC	CASSPIQGPSSGANVLTF
TRBV5-1	TRBD2	TRBJ2-1	NA	TGCGCCAGCAGCTTTCGGGCCGGGACTAGCGGCAATGAGCAGTTCTTC	CASSFRAGTSGNEQFF